The 4 T cell receptor beta chains in this list originate from one sample, sequenced in a study of cytomegalovirus exposure and HLA in healthy donors. PCR employed 60 Vbeta and 13 Jbeta primers. TCRdb's table, derived via immunoSEQ multiplex PCR, lists solely in-frame clones and lacks some. The sample has fewer than 200,000 clones, about 79% seen once. The sample consisted of PBMCs. The receptor set was obtained from a female donor in good health and CMV-seronegative.

V is TRBV5-1 and J is TRBJ2-7, with 7 positions matching TRBD1. Per germline, CDR1 SGHRS and CDR2 YFSETQ. The CDR3 sequence is 15 residues long. The V segment lost 0 bases and the J segment 5 bases; nucleotides outside the gene matches: 8. Written as DNA, the CDR3 is TGCGCCAGCAGCTTGGCGACAGGGAGCACCGACGAGCAGTACTTC. It translates to CASSLATGSTDEQYF.

The chain employs TRBV5-8 and TRBJ2-1, with D perhaps TRBD1 (6 bases). Deletions cut 0 bases from V and 5 bases from J, with 15 bases between. The CDR3 runs to 16 residues. Germline lookup yields CDR1 SGHTS and CDR2 YDEGEE. DNA of the CDR3: TGTGCCAGCAGCTTGGTTCAGTTGGGGGCTAACAATGAGCAGTTCTTC. As protein: CASSLVQLGANNEQFF.

The chain carries TRBV7-3 and TRBJ1-1; tentative D call: TRBD1 (6 bases). The CDR3 runs 14 residues. The V end was cut by 2 bases, the J end by 3 bases, with 10 bases between. The germline V gene encodes CDR1 SGHTA and CDR2 FQGTGA. CDR3 DNA sequence: TGTGCCAGCAGCTTATGGGAGGGGGACACTGAAGCTTTCTTT. Protein product: CASSLWEGDTEAFF.

V is TRBV29-1 and J is TRBJ2-1; no clear D. The CDR3 has 11 amino acids. CDR1 is SQVTM, CDR2 ANQGSEA, per germline. V was pared by 4 bases and J by 6 bases, with 7 bases between. The CDR3 is CSVGYSNEQFF. CDR3 bases: TGCAGCGTTGGCTATAGCAATGAGCAGTTCTTC.